This T cell receptor (beta chain) derives from a study of T cell responses to AZD1222 COVID-19 vaccine. Method: immunoSEQ multiplex PCR; TCRdb's copy keeps in-frame clones and lacks some. The data contain 60,000 to 65,000 clones, 80% to 85% of them seen just once; the ten biggest clones take up about 7%. A remark on this clone: Its antigen remains unknown.

Findings of the study overall: The sample set comprised mostly white British donors with more females, and clonal diversity was possibly underestimated. When two AZD1222 doses had been given, Spike-specific TCR breadth and depth rose. Nearly half of the spike-specific TCRs reportedly recognize variant regions that carry no mutations.

The TCR was taken from an adult in good health. The input for sequencing was peripheral blood, taken on day 0 of AZD1222 vaccination.

Here the CDR3 DNA reads TGTGCCAGCAGCTGGGGCGGGGGATGGGGTGAGCAGTTCTTC. Residues: CASSWGGGWGEQFF. The chain carries TRBV5-4 and TRBJ2-1; 7 positions match TRBD2. Per the germline V gene, CDR1 is SGHNT and CDR2 is YYREEE (reference sequence). The CDR3 contains 14 residues. Trimming removed 3 bases from V and 9 bases from J; junction bases left unmatched: 9. Combining the CDR3 with reference TRBV5-4 and TRBJ2-1 gives the whole variable domain ETGVTQSPTHLIKTRGQQVTLRCSSQSGHNTVSWYQQALGQGPQFIFQYYREEENGRGNFPPRFSGLQFPNYSSELNVNALELDDSALYLCASSWGGGWGEQFFGPGTRLTVL.